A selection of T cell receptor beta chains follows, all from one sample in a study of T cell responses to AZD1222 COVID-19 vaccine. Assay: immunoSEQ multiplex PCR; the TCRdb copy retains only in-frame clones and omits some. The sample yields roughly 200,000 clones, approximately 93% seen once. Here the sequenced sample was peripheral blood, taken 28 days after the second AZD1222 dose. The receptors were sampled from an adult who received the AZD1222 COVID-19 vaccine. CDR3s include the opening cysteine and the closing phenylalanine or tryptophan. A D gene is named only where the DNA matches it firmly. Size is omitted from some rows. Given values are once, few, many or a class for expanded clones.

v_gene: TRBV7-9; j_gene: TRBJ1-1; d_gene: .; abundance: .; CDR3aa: CASSFLIGTNEAFF; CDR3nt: TGTGCCAGCAGCTTCTTGATTGGGACGAATGAAGCTTTCTTT
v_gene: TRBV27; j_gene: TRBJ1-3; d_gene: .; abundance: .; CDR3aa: CASSLWAGSGNTIYF; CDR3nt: TGTGCCAGCAGTTTATGGGCAGGCTCTGGAAACACCATATATTTT
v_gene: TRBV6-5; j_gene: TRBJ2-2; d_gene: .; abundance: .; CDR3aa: CASSYSAGNTGELFF; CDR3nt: TGTGCCAGCAGTTACTCGGCAGGGAACACCGGGGAGCTGTTTTTT
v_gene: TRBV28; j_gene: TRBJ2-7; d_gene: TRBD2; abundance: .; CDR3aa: CASKGLLSYEQYF; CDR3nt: TGTGCCAGCAAGGGACTACTCTCCTACGAGCAGTACTTC
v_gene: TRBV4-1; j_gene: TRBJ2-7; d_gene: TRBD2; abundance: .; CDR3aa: CASSHRLARPYEQYF; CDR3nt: TGCGCCAGCAGCCATCGACTAGCGAGGCCCTACGAGCAGTACTTC
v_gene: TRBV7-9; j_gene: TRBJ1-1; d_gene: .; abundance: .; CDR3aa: CASSLDDSTEAFF; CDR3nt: TGTGCCAGCAGCTTAGATGATAGCACTGAAGCTTTCTTT
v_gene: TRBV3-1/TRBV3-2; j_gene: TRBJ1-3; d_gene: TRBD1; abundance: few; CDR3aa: CASSRVAGGGNTIYF; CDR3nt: TGTGCCAGCAGCCGTGTTGCAGGGGGAGGAAACACCATATATTTT
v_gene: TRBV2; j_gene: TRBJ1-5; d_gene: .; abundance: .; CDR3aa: CASSEDLSNQPQHF; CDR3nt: TGTGCCAGCAGTGAAGATCTTAGCAATCAGCCCCAGCATTTT
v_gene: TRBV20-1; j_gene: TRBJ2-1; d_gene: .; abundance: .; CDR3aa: CSASSRDEQFF; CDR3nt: TGCAGTGCTAGTAGTCGGGATGAGCAGTTCTTC
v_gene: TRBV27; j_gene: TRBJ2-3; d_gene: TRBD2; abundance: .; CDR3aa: CASSLDGLAVGTDTQYF; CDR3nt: TGTGCCAGCAGTTTAGATGGACTAGCTGTCGGCACAGATACGCAGTATTTT
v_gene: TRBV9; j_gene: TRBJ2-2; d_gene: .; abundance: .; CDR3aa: CASSVVAYTGELFF; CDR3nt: TGTGCCAGCAGCGTAGTAGCCTACACCGGGGAGCTGTTTTTT
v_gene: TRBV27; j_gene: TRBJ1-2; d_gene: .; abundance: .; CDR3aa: CASSSTAHYGYTF; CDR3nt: TGTGCCAGCAGTTCAACAGCCCATTATGGCTACACCTTC
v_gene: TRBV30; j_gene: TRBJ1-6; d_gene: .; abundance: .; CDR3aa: CAWSGENSPLHF; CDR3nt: TGTGCCTGGAGTGGGGAAAATTCACCCCTCCACTTT
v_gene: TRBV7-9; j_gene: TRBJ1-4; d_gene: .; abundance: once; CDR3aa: CASSPTGPQGKKLFF; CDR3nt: TGTGCCAGCAGCCCCACGGGGCCCCAAGGGAAAAAACTGTTTTTT
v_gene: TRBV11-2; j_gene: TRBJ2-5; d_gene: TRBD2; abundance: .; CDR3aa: CASSPSGGGETQYF; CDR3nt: TGTGCCAGCAGCCCCTCGGGGGGGGGAGAGACCCAGTACTTC
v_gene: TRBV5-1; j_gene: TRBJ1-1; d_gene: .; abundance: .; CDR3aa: CASSLAANTEAFF; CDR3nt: TGCGCCAGCAGCTTGGCCGCGAACACTGAAGCTTTCTTT
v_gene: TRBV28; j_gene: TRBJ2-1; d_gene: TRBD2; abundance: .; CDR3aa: CASKTPLGGSNNEQFF; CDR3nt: TGTGCCAGCAAAACCCCTTTGGGCGGGAGCAACAATGAGCAGTTCTTC
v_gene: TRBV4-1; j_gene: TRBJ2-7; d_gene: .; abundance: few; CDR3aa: CASSQDSGTPTHRGEQYF; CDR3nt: TGCGCCAGCAGCCAAGATTCTGGGACTCCGACCCATCGAGGCGAGCAGTACTTC
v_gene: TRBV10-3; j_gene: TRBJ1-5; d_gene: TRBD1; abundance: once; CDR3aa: CAISGDRGLEPQHF; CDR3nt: TGTGCCATCAGTGGGGACAGGGGACTGGAGCCCCAGCATTTT
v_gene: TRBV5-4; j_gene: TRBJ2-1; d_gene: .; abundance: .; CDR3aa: CASSFTSYNEQFF; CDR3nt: TGTGCCAGCAGCTTTACTAGCTACAATGAGCAGTTCTTC
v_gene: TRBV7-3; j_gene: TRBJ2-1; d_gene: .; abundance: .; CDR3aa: CAKLDFYNEQFF; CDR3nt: TGTGCCAAGTTGGACTTCTACAATGAGCAGTTCTTC
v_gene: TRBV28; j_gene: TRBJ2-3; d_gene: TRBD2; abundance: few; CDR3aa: CASSVTSDSTDTQYF; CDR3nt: TGTGCCAGCAGCGTTACTAGCGATAGCACAGATACGCAGTATTTT